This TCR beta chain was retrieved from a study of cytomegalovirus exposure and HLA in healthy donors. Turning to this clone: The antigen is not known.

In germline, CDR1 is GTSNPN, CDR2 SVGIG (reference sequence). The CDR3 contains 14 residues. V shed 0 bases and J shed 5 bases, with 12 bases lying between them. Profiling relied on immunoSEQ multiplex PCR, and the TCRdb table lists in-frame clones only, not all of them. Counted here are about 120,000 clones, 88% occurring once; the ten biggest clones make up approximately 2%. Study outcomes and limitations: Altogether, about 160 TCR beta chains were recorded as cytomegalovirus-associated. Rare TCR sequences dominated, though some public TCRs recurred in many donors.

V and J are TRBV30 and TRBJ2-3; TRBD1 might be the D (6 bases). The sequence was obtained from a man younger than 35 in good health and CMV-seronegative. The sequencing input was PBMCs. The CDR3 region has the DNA TGTGCCTGGAGTGTGCGCAGGGGAGAAGATACGCAGTATTTT. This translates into CAWSVRRGEDTQYF.